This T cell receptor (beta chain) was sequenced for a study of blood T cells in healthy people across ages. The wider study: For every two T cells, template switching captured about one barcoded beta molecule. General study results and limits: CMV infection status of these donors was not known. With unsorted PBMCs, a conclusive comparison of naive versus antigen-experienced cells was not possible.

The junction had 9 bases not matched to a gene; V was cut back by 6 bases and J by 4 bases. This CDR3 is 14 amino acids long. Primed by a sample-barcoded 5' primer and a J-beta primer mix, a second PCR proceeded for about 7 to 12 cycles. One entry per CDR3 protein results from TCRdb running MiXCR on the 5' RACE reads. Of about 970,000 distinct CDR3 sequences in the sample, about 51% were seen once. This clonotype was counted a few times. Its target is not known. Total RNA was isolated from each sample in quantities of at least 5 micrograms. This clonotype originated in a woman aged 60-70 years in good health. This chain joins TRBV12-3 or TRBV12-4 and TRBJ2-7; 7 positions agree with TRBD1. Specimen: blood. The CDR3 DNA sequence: TGTGCCAGCAGCCCAGACAGGGCAGGGTACGAGCAGTACTTC. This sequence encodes CASSPDRAGYEQYF.